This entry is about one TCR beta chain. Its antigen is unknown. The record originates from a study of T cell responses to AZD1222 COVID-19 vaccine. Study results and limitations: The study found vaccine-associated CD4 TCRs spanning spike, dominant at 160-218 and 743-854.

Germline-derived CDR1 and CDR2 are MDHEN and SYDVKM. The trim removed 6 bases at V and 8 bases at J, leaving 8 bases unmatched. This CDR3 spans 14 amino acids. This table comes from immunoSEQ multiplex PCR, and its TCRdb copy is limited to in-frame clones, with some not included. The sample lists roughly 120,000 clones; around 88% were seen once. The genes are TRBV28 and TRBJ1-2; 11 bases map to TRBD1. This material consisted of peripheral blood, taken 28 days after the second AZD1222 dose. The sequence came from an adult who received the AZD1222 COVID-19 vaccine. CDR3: CASRDLDRGLGYTF. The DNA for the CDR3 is TGTGCCAGCAGGGACTTGGACAGGGGGCTCGGCTACACCTTC.